The following is a T cell receptor beta chain sequence with its context. Its antigen is unidentified. The CDR3 length is 14 residues. V lost 0 bases to trimming and J lost 3 bases, with 7 bases between them. Germline V gene sequence: CDR1 SGHRS, CDR2 YFSETQ. The sample belongs to a study of a mutant IDH1 vaccine in newly diagnosed glioma. Study context: Vaccine dosing followed radiotherapy by 4-6 weeks, or accompanied temozolomide cycles.

Time point here: week 23, last vaccination. Every vaccination contained 300 ug of the mutant IDH1 20-mer peptide and was paired with topical imiquimod. TCRdb's table, derived via immunoSEQ multiplex PCR, lists solely in-frame clones and lacks some. The sample has about 72,000 clones, around 82% seen once. The gene calls are TRBV5-1 and TRBJ1-5; D not certain. The sequence was obtained from a man aged 18 to 30 with glioma. The starting material was PBMCs, obtained from a glioma patient whose treatment included an IDH1 peptide vaccine. CDR3 nucleotide sequence: TGCGCCAGCAGCTTGGATTCCCTCAATCAGCCCCAGCATTTT. This codes for CASSLDSLNQPQHF. Full variable domain (missing parts from reference TRBV5-1 and TRBJ1-5): KAGVTQTPRYLIKTRGQQVTLSCSPISGHRSVSWYQQTPGQGLQFLFEYFSETQRNKGNFPGRFSGRQFSNSRSEMNVSTLELGDSALYLCASSLDSLNQPQHFGDGTRLSIL.